These 15 T cell receptor beta chains share one sample of origin, sequenced in a study of cytomegalovirus exposure and HLA in healthy donors (dated by TCRdb to 2015 to 2018). The library was generated by the immunoSEQ multiplex PCR assay. A mixture of 60 forward primers for TCR Vbeta segments and 13 reverse primers for TCR Jbeta segments was used in the multiplex PCR. Sourced from immuneACCESS, this table was stored by TCRdb with only in-frame sequences that have V and J called. A share of the clones is absent; for the studies checked, an unresolved V gene accounts for under half, and the remainder has no known explanation. Recorded for this sample are 150,000 to 200,000 clones; 75% of them occurred a single time. The ten top clones hold about 7.7% of the sample. Sample: PBMCs. All receptors come from a woman in her 40s in good health and CMV-seropositive.

V is TRBV7-6 and J is TRBJ1-3; the match to TRBD1 covers 9 bases. Germline V CDR1 and CDR2: SGHVS, FNYEAQ. The CDR3 covers 16 residues. With V trimmed by 5 bases and J by 0 bases, 5 bases remained unmatched. The CDR3 DNA sequence: TGTGCCAGCAGCCTATGGACAGGGGTCTCTGGAAACACCATATATTTT. This encodes CASSLWTGVSGNTIYF.

V is TRBV4-1 and J is TRBJ2-2, with D possibly being TRBD1 (6 bases). The length of the CDR3 is 16 residues. Germline V CDR1 and CDR2: MGHRA, YSYEKL. V was shortened by 4 bases and J by 4 bases, with 16 bases between the two germline ends. The CDR3 region has the DNA TGCGCCAGCAGCCGGAGAGGGGGTCAGGGCACCGGGGAGCTGTTTTTT. Its translation is CASSRRGGQGTGELFF.

The chain combines TRBV5-4 with TRBJ2-2; TRBD2 matches 9 bases. The CDR3 loop spans 15 amino acids. In germline, CDR1 is SGHNT, CDR2 YYREEE (reference sequence). Trimming took 3 bases from V and 7 from J; bases not matched to a gene: 7. CDR3 sequence: CASSSRTSDVGELFF. Here the CDR3 DNA reads TGTGCCAGCAGCTCCCGGACTAGCGACGTCGGGGAGCTGTTTTTT.

The chain recombines TRBV28 with TRBJ2-1; TRBD1 aligns across 11 bases. Germline CDR1 MDHEN, CDR2 SYDVKM. The CDR3 consists of 14 residues. With V trimmed by 5 bases and J by 6 bases, 3 bases remained unmatched. CDR3 sequence (DNA): TGTGCCAGCAGTCCCGGGACAGGGGGCAATGAGCAGTTCTTC. It codes for CASSPGTGGNEQFF.

Points on this clone: This specimen includes other DNA sequences encoding the same CDR3. The chain employs TRBV18 and TRBJ2-5, with D tentatively TRBD1 (5 bases). Germline loops: CDR1 KGHSH, CDR2 LQKENI. This CDR3 has 13 residues. V lost 6 bases and J 3 bases, leaving 11 bases between the germline ends. In DNA, the CDR3 is TGTGCCAGCTCCCAGGGCCAGAAAGAGACCCAGTACTTC. Translated: CASSQGQKETQYF.

The chain carries TRBV7-9 and TRBJ2-5; D unclear. CDR1 is SEHNR and CDR2 is FQNEAQ in the germline V gene (reference sequence). V shed 5 bases and J shed 5 bases, with 9 bases lying between them. The CDR3 is made up of 12 amino acids. CDR3 amino acids: CASSQIGETQYF. The DNA for the CDR3 is TGTGCCAGCAGCCAAATCGGGGAGACCCAGTACTTC.

The chain recombines TRBV30 with TRBJ1-1; TRBD1 is a possible D gene (5 bases). The CDR3 totals 13 residues. CDR1 and CDR2 (germline): GTSNPN, SVGIG (reference sequence). V lost 2 bases and J lost 13, with 20 bases in between. CDR3 bases: TGTGCCTGGAGTATTAAGGCAGCCCCGGGGGGTTTCTTT. It codes for CAWSIKAAPGGFF.

The gene calls are TRBV9 and TRBJ1-4; no firm D call. Germline CDR1 and CDR2: SGDLS and YYNGEE. The V end was cut by 1 base, the J end by 0 bases, with 10 bases between. The CDR3 is 16 residues long. Written as DNA, the CDR3 is TGTGCCAGCAGCGTAACCGGCGGTGCAACTAATGAAAAACTGTTTTTT. Protein: CASSVTGGATNEKLFF.

This rearrangement joins TRBV6-5 to TRBJ1-2; the match to TRBD1 covers 7 bases. The germline CDR1 and CDR2 sequences are MNHEY and SVGAGI. Trimming took 10 bases from V and 5 from J; bases not matched to a gene: 16. CDR3 length: 15 residues. The CDR3, as DNA: TGTGCCACCTCCCGACAGGGATCGTCGGGATATGGCTACACCTTC. Encoded protein: CATSRQGSSGYGYTF.

J is TRBJ2-1 and V is TRBV7-9; the match to TRBD1 covers 8 bases. Trimming removed 5 bases from V and 7 bases from J; junction bases left unmatched: 10. The length of the CDR3 is 15 residues. In germline, CDR1 is SEHNR, CDR2 FQNEAQ (reference sequence). CDR3 protein: CASSPRQGSTNEQFF. CDR3 DNA sequence: TGTGCCAGCAGCCCTCGACAGGGGTCTACAAATGAGCAGTTCTTC.

The chain is built from TRBV19 and TRBJ1-5; maybe TRBD1 (5 bases). CDR3 size: 15 residues. The germline V gene has CDR1 LNHDA and CDR2 SQIVND (reference sequence). V was clipped by 3 bases and J by 3 bases, with 12 bases between them. As DNA, the CDR3 is TGTGCCAGTAGTATTCGGCAGGGTCCCAATCAGCCCCAGCATTTT. It codes for CASSIRQGPNQPQHF.

This clone was seen only a few times. This sequence joins TRBV27 and TRBJ1-5; 8 positions agree with TRBD1. The germline CDR1 and CDR2 sequences are MNHEY and SMNVEV (reference sequence). The V gene end was trimmed by 6 bases and the J gene end by 4 bases; junction bases not matched to a gene: 8. The CDR3 length is 15 residues. The CDR3, as DNA: TGTGCCAGCAGCCTAGACAGGGGAGAGAATCAGCCCCAGCATTTT. Translated: CASSLDRGENQPQHF.

J is TRBJ2-3 and V is TRBV10-1; 9 bases align to TRBD2. Germline CDR1 reads WNHNN; CDR2 reads SYGVQD (reference sequence). This CDR3 region has 15 residues. V gave up 4 bases and J gave up 4 bases; unmatched junction bases: 6. CDR3 protein: CASSAGTSLPDTQYF. CDR3 in DNA: TGCGCCAGCAGTGCCGGGACTAGCCTCCCAGATACGCAGTATTTT.

V and J are TRBV19 and TRBJ2-1; TRBD2 agrees at 11 bases. With 5 bases clipped from V and 0 bases from J, the junction kept 3 bases outside the gene matches. The CDR3 has 16 amino acids. Germline CDR1 LNHDA, CDR2 SQIVND (reference sequence). CDR3 nucleotides: TGTGCCAGTAGTTCTACTAGCGGGAGCTCCTACAATGAGCAGTTCTTC. This translates into CASSSTSGSSYNEQFF. The full variable domain, in which reference TRBV19 and TRBJ2-1 provide the parts outside the CDR3, is DGGITQSPKYLFRKEGQNVTLSCEQNLNHDAMYWYRQDPGQGLRLIYYSQIVNDFQKGDIAEGYSVSREKKESFPLTVTSAQKNPTAFYLCASSSTSGSSYNEQFFGPGTRLTVL.

The chain has TRBV19 and TRBJ2-7; 13 bases fit TRBD2. Germline V gene sequence: CDR1 LNHDA, CDR2 SQIVND (reference sequence). The CDR3 is 15 amino acids. V lost 3 bases, J lost 3 bases, and 2 bases stayed unmatched. The CDR3 bases are TGTGCCAGTAGTATCGGGACTAGCGGGAACTACGAGCAGTACTTC. Translating gives CASSIGTSGNYEQYF.